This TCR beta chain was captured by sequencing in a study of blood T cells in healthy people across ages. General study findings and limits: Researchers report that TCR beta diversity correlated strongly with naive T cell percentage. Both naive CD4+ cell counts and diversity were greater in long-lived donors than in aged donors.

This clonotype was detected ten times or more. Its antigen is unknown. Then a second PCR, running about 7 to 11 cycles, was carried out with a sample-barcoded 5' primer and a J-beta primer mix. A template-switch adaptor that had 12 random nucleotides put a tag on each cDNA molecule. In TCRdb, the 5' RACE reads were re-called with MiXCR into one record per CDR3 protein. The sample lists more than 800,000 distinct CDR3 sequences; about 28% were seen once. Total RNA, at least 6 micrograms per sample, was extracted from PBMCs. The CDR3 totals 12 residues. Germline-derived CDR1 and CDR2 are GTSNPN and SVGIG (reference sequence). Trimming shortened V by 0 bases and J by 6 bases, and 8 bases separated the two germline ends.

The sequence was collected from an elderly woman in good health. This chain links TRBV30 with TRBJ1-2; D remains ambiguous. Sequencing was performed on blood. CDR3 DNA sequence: TGTGCCTGGAGTGTAACGGGTAATGGCTACACCTTC. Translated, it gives CAWSVTGNGYTF.